Below, 25 T cell receptor beta chains from the same sample are listed, as sequenced in a study of blood T cell repertoires in COVID-19. TCRdb's copy holds only in-frame clones and misses some; the assay was immunoSEQ multiplex PCR. The top ten hold approximately 13% of the sample, which has under 300,000 clones, more than 70% seen once. The sequenced sample consisted of peripheral blood. The source of these receptors is an older man with acute or convalescent COVID-19.

The chain couples TRBV7-9 to TRBJ1-2; a weak D match, TRBD1 (6 bases). The CDR3 is made up of 15 amino acids. V shed 0 bases and J shed 8 bases, with 16 bases lying between them. Germline V gives CDR1 SEHNR, CDR2 FQNEAQ (reference sequence). This CDR3 is CASSLAGTPFYGYTF. CDR3 nucleotides: TGTGCCAGCAGCTTAGCCGGGACACCCTTTTACGGCTACACCTTC.

This clone was found a few times. The J gene is TRBJ1-1, the V gene TRBV6-5, with 7 bases fitting TRBD1. Germline V gene lookup returns CDR1 MNHEY and CDR2 SVGAGI. V was pared by 4 bases and J by 7 bases, with 15 bases of the junction left unmatched. The CDR3 is 16 residues long. This CDR3 is CASSSPGQLSPIEAFF. The CDR3 DNA sequence: TGTGCCAGCAGTTCTCCGGGACAGCTGAGTCCCATTGAAGCTTTCTTT.

This clone turned up a few times. This chain links TRBV7-2 with TRBJ1-1; D remains ambiguous. This CDR3 is built from 15 residues. V lost 1 base, J lost 2 bases, and 11 bases lay in between. CDR1 is SGHTA and CDR2 is FQGNSA in the germline V gene. CDR3 sequence: CASSLGFRRNTEAFF. CDR3 nucleotide sequence: TGTGCCAGCAGCTTAGGGTTCCGGAGAAACACTGAAGCTTTCTTT.

This chain links TRBV4-3 with TRBJ2-1, with TRBD2 identical over 8 bases. CDR3 length: 15 residues. The V segment lost 4 bases and the J segment 6 bases; nucleotides outside the gene matches: 8. CDR1 is LGHNA, CDR2 YSLEER, per germline. DNA of the CDR3: TGCGCCAGCAGCCGAGATTACGGGGGGGCCAATGAGCAGTTCTTC. Translation gives CASSRDYGGANEQFF.

The J gene is TRBJ2-3, the V gene TRBV3-1 (or the pseudogene TRBV3-2); TRBD2 agrees at 9 bases. The germline gives CDR1 LGHDT, CDR2 YNNKEL (reference sequence). V lost 2 bases, J lost 4 bases, and 4 bases stayed unmatched. The CDR3 is 15 amino acids. The CDR3 region has the DNA TGTGCCAGCAGCCAAAGAGCGGGGGGAGCAGATACGCAGTATTTT. The encoded protein is CASSQRAGGADTQYF.

Only one count was recorded for this clone. This rearrangement joins TRBV6-2 or TRBV6-3 to TRBJ1-1, with a tentative D call TRBD1 (6 bases). The CDR3 covers 13 residues. Germline V CDR1 and CDR2: MNHEY, SVGEGT. Trimming cost V 4 bases and J 8 bases, with 14 bases left between them. The DNA of the CDR3 is TGTGCCAGCAGTTCTCCTAAAGGACAGGAAGCTTTCTTT. It codes for CASSSPKGQEAFF.

This chain links TRBV9 with TRBJ1-1, with a weak D call TRBD1 (6 bases). Trimming pared 0 bases from V and 8 bases from J, leaving 8 bases between. This CDR3 has 12 residues. CDR1 is SGDLS, CDR2 YYNGEE, per germline. CDR3 loop: CASSVVGGEAFF. DNA of the CDR3: TGTGCCAGCAGCGTAGTTGGGGGCGAAGCTTTCTTT.

The gene calls are TRBV10-2 and TRBJ1-5; maybe TRBD1 (6 bases). Germline CDR1 WSHSY, CDR2 SAAADI. Trimming pared 8 bases from V and 3 bases from J, leaving 11 bases between. There are 13 residues in the CDR3. For the CDR3, the DNA is TGCGCCAGCCAACAGGGCCTCAATCAGCCCCAGCATTTT. Translation gives CASQQGLNQPQHF.

The rearrangement joins TRBV19 to TRBJ2-5; the match to TRBD2 covers 9 bases. The CDR3 is 16 amino acids. Trimming cost V 5 bases and J 4 bases; bases outside gene matches: 11. Germline CDR1 LNHDA, CDR2 SQIVND (reference sequence). The CDR3 DNA sequence: TGTGCCAGTAGTCCCCAGTCTGTAGCGGGAGCAGAGACCCAGTACTTC. Its translation: CASSPQSVAGAETQYF.

The V call is TRBV28, the J call TRBJ1-5; TRBD1 might be the D (5 bases). Germline CDR1 and CDR2: MDHEN and SYDVKM. V gave up 2 bases and J gave up 2 bases, with 10 bases separating them. The CDR3 extends over 15 amino acids. The CDR3: CASSLQGPRNQPQHF. In DNA, the CDR3 is TGTGCCAGCAGTTTACAGGGCCCGCGCAATCAGCCCCAGCATTTT.

This rearrangement joins TRBV7-9 to TRBJ1-1, with unresolved D. V was pared by 6 bases and J by 4 bases, with 9 bases between. The CDR3 extends over 12 amino acids. Germline values: CDR1 SEHNR, CDR2 FQNEAQ (reference sequence). The CDR3 reads CASSRGLTEAFF. The CDR3 nucleotides are TGTGCCAGCAGTCGAGGCCTCACTGAAGCTTTCTTT. Supplemented by reference TRBV7-9 and TRBJ1-1, the full variable domain reads DTGVSQNPRHKITKRGQNVTFRCDPISEHNRLYWYRQTLGQGPEFLTYFQNEAQLEKSRLLSDRFSAERPKGSFSTLEIQRTEQGDSAMYLCASSRGLTEAFFGQGTRLTVV.

This clone was detected a few times. The J gene is TRBJ1-1, the V gene TRBV28; D gene ambiguous. V was pared by 5 bases and J by 11 bases, with 18 bases between. The CDR3 spans 13 residues. CDR1 and CDR2 from the germline V gene are MDHEN and SYDVKM. The CDR3 loop is CASSPGLSVGAFF. The CDR3 DNA is TGTGCCAGCAGTCCCGGACTTAGTGTGGGTGCTTTCTTT.

The chain has TRBV28 and TRBJ2-2; no clear D. Germline loops: CDR1 MDHEN, CDR2 SYDVKM. The CDR3 is made up of 12 amino acids. Trimming left V 2 bases short and J 9 bases short, with 7 bases between. The DNA for the CDR3 is TGTGCCAGCAGTTTAGAGGCTTGGGAGCTGTTTTTT. As protein: CASSLEAWELFF. Based on the CDR3 plus reference TRBV28 and TRBJ2-2, the full variable domain is DVKVTQSSRYLVKRTGEKVFLECVQDMDHENMFWYRQDPGLGLRLIYFSYDVKMKEKGDIPEGYSVSREKKERFSLILESASTNQTSMYLCASSLEAWELFFGEGSRLTVL.

V is TRBV7-2 and J is TRBJ2-5; maybe TRBD2 (5 bases). CDR3 length: 16 amino acids. V was shortened by 5 bases and J by 0 bases, with 16 bases between the two germline ends. CDR1 and CDR2 from the germline V gene are SGHTA and FQGNSA. CDR3 protein: CASSQGLIKYQETQYF. The CDR3 DNA reads as TGTGCCAGCAGCCAAGGACTGATAAAGTACCAAGAGACCCAGTACTTC.

This clone has just one count. The genes are TRBV12-1 and TRBJ1-1; the table's TRBD1 call for D was not verified on the DNA. TRBV12-1 is a pseudogene. The CDR3 has 16 amino acids. This CDR3 reads CASSFLGQGWHTEAFF. The DNA of the CDR3 is TGTGCCAGCAGCTTTTTGGGACAGGGGTGGCACACTGAAGCTTTCTTT.

CDR3 DNA sequence: TGTGCCAGCAGCGTACAAGGGGAAAAGCCCCAGCATTTT. This encodes CASSVQGEKPQHF. This chain links TRBV9 with TRBJ1-5; D is perhaps TRBD1 (5 bases). V lost 1 base and J lost 8, with 10 bases in between. The germline V gene encodes CDR1 SGDLS and CDR2 YYNGEE. CDR3 size: 13 residues.

This rearrangement joins TRBV2 to TRBJ1-6; TRBD1 is a possible D gene (6 bases). Trimming removed 6 bases from V and 6 bases from J, with 6 bases in between. Per germline, CDR1 SNHLY and CDR2 FYNNEI. The CDR3 is 12 amino acids. CDR3 sequence: CASRDSNSPLHF. CDR3 DNA: TGTGCCAGCAGGGACAGTAATTCACCCCTCCACTTT.

V is TRBV12-3 or TRBV12-4 and J is TRBJ2-1; D unresolved. The CDR3 runs to 12 residues. The V end lost 6 bases, the J end lost 4 bases, and 7 bases lay between the germline ends. The chain's CDR3 is CASRSTYNEQFF. The CDR3 bases are TGTGCCAGCAGGTCGACTTACAATGAGCAGTTCTTC.

The rearrangement uses TRBV28 and TRBJ1-4, with TRBD1 as a possible D gene (6 bases). V lost 8 bases, J lost 2 bases, and 18 bases lay in between. CDR1 is MDHEN, CDR2 SYDVKM, per germline. There are 16 residues in the CDR3. The CDR3 protein is CASHGQSPATNEKLFF. The CDR3 DNA reads TGTGCCAGCCACGGACAGTCTCCCGCTACTAATGAAAAACTGTTTTTT.

V gene TRBV28 combines with J gene TRBJ1-2; D perhaps matches TRBD1 (6 bases). With 1 base removed from V and 5 bases from J, the gap between germline ends came to 20 bases. Germline V gene data show CDR1 as MDHEN and CDR2 as SYDVKM. CDR3 length: 17 residues. CDR3 region: CASSLSNPPGVSYGYTF. The DNA of the CDR3 is TGTGCCAGCAGTTTATCCAATCCCCCAGGGGTTAGTTATGGCTACACCTTC.

The rearrangement uses TRBV2 and TRBJ1-1; TRBD1 agrees at 9 bases. With 2 bases clipped from V and 6 bases from J, the junction kept 7 bases outside the gene matches. The germline gives CDR1 SNHLY, CDR2 FYNNEI. The CDR3 covers 15 residues. Written as DNA, the CDR3 is TGTGCCAGCAGTGAAAACACAGGGGGCGCAGCTGAAGCTTTCTTT. Protein sequence: CASSENTGGAAEAFF.

The rearrangement links TRBV28 to TRBJ2-2; D may be TRBD2 (6 bases). Trimming shortened V by 3 bases and J by 4 bases, and 12 bases separated the two germline ends. Per the germline V gene, CDR1 is MDHEN and CDR2 is SYDVKM. The CDR3 consists of 15 residues. Written as DNA, the CDR3 is TGTGCCAGCAGTTTGGGGGGAATCGGCACCGGGGAGCTGTTTTTT. It specifies CASSLGGIGTGELFF.

The chain combines TRBV19 with TRBJ2-7; a weak D match, TRBD1 (6 bases). Germline-derived CDR1 and CDR2 are LNHDA and SQIVND (reference sequence). CDR3 length: 16 residues. V was cut by 4 bases and J by 2 bases, with 18 bases left in between. The CDR3 DNA reads as TGTGCCAGTAGTAGCGGCCCCCGGGACAACCCCTACGAGCAGTACTTC. Its protein product is CASSSGPRDNPYEQYF.

The chain is built from TRBV28 and TRBJ1-5; D perhaps matches TRBD1 (5 bases). The CDR3 sequence is 14 residues long. Germline lookup yields CDR1 MDHEN and CDR2 SYDVKM. The germline V and J ends were trimmed by 6 bases and 6 bases, with 15 bases remaining between them. The CDR3 here is CASRHPSGGQPQHF. CDR3 DNA: TGTGCCAGCAGACACCCCTCGGGGGGTCAGCCCCAGCATTTT.

This clone was picked up one time. The rearrangement joins TRBV10-3 to TRBJ1-2; 9 nucleotides align to TRBD1. The trim removed 10 bases at V and 3 bases at J, leaving 6 bases unmatched. CDR1 ENHRY and CDR2 SYGVKD come from the germline V gene. The CDR3 length is 13 residues. CDR3 sequence (DNA): TGTGCCAACGGACAGGGGCCCGACTATGGCTACACCTTC. It codes for CANGQGPDYGYTF.